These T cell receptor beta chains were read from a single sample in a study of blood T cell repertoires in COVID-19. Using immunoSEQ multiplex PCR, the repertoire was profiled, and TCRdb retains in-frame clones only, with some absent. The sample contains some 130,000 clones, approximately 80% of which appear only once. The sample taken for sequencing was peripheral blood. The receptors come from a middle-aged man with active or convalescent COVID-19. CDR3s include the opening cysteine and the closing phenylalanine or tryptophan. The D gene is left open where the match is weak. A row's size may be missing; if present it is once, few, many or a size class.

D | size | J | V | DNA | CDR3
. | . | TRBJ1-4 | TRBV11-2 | TGTGCCAGCAGCTTAGGGACCACCGGGGTTGAAAAACTGTTTTTT | CASSLGTTGVEKLFF
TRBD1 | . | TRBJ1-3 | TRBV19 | TGTGCCAGTTCGGACAGGGGAGGTGGAAACACCATATATTTT | CASSDRGGGNTIYF
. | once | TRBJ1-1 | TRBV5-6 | TGTGCCAGCAGCTTGTCACAGGCGATGAACACTGAAGCTTTCTTT | CASSLSQAMNTEAFF
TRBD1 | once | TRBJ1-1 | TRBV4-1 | TGCGCCAGCAGCCAAGATTGGGGGGACAGTCGTTTTTCGTTAAACACTGAAGCTTTCTTT | CASSQDWGDSRFSLNTEAFF
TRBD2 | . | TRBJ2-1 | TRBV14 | TGTGCCAGCAGCCGGTTAGCGGGGGGGAACTACAATGAGCAGTTCTTC | CASSRLAGGNYNEQFF
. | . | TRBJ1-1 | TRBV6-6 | TGTGCCAGCAGTTACGCGGAGGTGAACACTGAAGCTTTCTTT | CASSYAEVNTEAFF
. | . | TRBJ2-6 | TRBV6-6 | TGTGCCAGCAGAGCTCCCATTGAGCCGGGGGCCAACGTCCTGACTTTC | CASRAPIEPGANVLTF
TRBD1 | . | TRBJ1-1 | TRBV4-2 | TGTGCCAGCAGCCAAGATGACAGGGGACCTGAAGCTTTCTTT | CASSQDDRGPEAFF
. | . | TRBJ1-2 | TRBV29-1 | TGCAGCGTTGATCCAACTAACTATGGCTACACCTTC | CSVDPTNYGYTF
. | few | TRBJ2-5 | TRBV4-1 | TGCGCCAGCAGCCAAGATGTCGTAAGGGGGCAAGAGACCCAGTACTTC | CASSQDVVRGQETQYF
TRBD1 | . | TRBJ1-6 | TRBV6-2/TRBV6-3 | TGTGCCAGCAGTTCCCCGCCGGGACAGAATTCACCCCTCCACTTT | CASSSPPGQNSPLHF
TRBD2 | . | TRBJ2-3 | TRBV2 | TGTGCCAGCAGGGCTAGCGGGGGCACAGATACGCAGTATTTT | CASRASGGTDTQYF
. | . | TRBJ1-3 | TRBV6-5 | TGTGCCAGCAGTCGGGGAATGAATGGAAACACCATATATTTT | CASSRGMNGNTIYF
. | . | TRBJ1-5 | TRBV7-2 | TGTGCCAGCAGCCCAGCCCACAGGGCACAGCCCCAGCATTTT | CASSPAHRAQPQHF
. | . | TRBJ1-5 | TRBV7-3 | TGTGCCAGCAGCTTATCGGCCCAGGGGAGCAATCAGCCCCAGCATTTT | CASSLSAQGSNQPQHF
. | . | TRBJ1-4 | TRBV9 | TGTGCCAGCAGCGTAGGGGCAGGAGAAAAACTGTTTTTT | CASSVGAGEKLFF
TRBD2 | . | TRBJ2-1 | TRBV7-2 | TGTGCCAGCAGCCCAGTAGCGGGAAGGCCTAACAATGAGCAGTTCTTC | CASSPVAGRPNNEQFF
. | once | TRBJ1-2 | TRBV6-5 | TGTGCCAGCAGTAACAAGGGCTACACCTTC | CASSNKGYTF
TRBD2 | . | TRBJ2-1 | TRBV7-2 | TGTGCCAGCAGCCTCGGGACTAGCTCCTACAATGAGCAGTTCTTC | CASSLGTSSYNEQFF
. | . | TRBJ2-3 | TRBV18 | TGTGCCAGCTCACTTAGCGACGGGCGTTTTTCCGATACGCAGTATTTT | CASSLSDGRFSDTQYF
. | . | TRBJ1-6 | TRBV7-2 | TGTGCCAGCAGCTTAGGACAGTTCAATTCACCCCTCCACTTT | CASSLGQFNSPLHF
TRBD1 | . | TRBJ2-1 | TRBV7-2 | TGTGCCAGCAGCTCTCGACAGGGGGCCTATGAGCAGTTCTTC | CASSSRQGAYEQFF
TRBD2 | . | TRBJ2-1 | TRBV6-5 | TGTGCCAGCAGTCCTTATAGCGGGGGGGCCAATGAGCAGTTCTTC | CASSPYSGGANEQFF
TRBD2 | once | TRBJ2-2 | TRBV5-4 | TGTGCCAGCAGCCCTGAGCTCGGGGGGGTCGGGGAGCTGTTTTTT | CASSPELGGVGELFF
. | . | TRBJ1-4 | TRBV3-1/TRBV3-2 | TGTGCCAGCAGCCTCAGGGTGCCTCGCGGTGAAAAACTGTTTTTT | CASSLRVPRGEKLFF
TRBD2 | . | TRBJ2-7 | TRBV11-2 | TGTGCCAGCAGCTTAGCGGGGGGGCGCGAGCAGTACTTC | CASSLAGGREQYF
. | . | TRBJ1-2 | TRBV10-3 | TGTGCCATCAGTGAGTCACAAACAGTGATCTATGGCTACACCTTC | CAISESQTVIYGYTF
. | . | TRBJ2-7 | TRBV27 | TGTGCCAGCAGCCGGGAACAGGGATCCCTCTACGAGCAGTACTTC | CASSREQGSLYEQYF
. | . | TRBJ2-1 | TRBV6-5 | TGTGCCAGCACCCCCCCGGGGGGCCCCTACAATGAGCAGTTCTTC | CASTPPGGPYNEQFF
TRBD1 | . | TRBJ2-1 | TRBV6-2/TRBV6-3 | TGTGCCAGCAGTACTGGGGACAGGGTTGAGCAGTTCTTC | CASSTGDRVEQFF
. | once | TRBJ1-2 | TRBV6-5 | TGTGCCAGCAGTTACACAGGGTCCTATGGCTACACCTTC | CASSYTGSYGYTF
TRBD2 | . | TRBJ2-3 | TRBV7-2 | TGTGCCAGCAGCGACAGCGGGGGCACAGATACGCAGTATTTT | CASSDSGGTDTQYF
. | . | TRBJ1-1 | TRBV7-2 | TGTGCCAGCAGTACAGGATGGAACACTGAAGCTTTCTTT | CASSTGWNTEAFF
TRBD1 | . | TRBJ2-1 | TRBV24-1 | TGTGCCACCAGTGATCCCGGGACAGGGGGTTACAATGAGCAGTTCTTC | CATSDPGTGGYNEQFF
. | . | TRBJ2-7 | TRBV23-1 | TGCGCCAGCGGCCGGTCCGGAACTACGAGGCAGTACTTC | CASGRSGTTRQYF
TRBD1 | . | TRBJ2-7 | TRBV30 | TGTGCCTGGACCGAAGAGGGGGCGCGTGAGCAGTACTTC | CAWTEEGAREQYF
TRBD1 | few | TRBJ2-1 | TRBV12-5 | TGTGCTAGTGGTTCGGACAGGGGGGTGAATGAGCAGTTCTTC | CASGSDRGVNEQFF
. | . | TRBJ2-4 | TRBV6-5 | TGTGCCAGCAGTTACACCGGGGGAGTAGCCAAAAACATTCAGTACTTC | CASSYTGGVAKNIQYF
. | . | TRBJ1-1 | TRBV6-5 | TGTGCCAGCAGGGGGAGGGAAGGGACTAGAGCTGAAGCTTTCTTT | CASRGREGTRAEAFF
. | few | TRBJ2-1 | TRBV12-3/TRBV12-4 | TGTGCCAGCAGTTTAGCGAGGGCCACTGAGCAGTTCTTC | CASSLARATEQFF
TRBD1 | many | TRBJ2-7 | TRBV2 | TGTGCCAGCAGGGCCGGGACAGGGGGGTTGAAGTACTTC | CASRAGTGGLKYF
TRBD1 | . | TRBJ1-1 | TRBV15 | TGTGCCACCAGCAGAGGAATGACAGGGCGCAACACTGAAGCTTTCTTT | CATSRGMTGRNTEAFF
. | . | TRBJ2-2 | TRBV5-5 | TGTGCCAGCAGCTTGTTGGGGGCTGGGGCCGGGGAGCTGTTTTTT | CASSLLGAGAGELFF
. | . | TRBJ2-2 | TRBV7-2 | TGTGCCAGCAGGTCTGTAGCGGCCGGGGAGCTGTTTTTT | CASRSVAAGELFF
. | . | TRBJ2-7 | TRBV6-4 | TGTGCCAGCAGTGACCGGGTGGCAAACTACGAGCAGTACTTC | CASSDRVANYEQYF
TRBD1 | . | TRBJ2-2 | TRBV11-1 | TGTGCCAGCAGCCTCCGGGACAGGGGTTCCGGGGAGCTGTTTTTT | CASSLRDRGSGELFF
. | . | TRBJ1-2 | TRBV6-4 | TGTGCCAGCAGTGACTCTACAGTCTATGGCTACACCTTC | CASSDSTVYGYTF
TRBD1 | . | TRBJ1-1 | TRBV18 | TGTGCCAGCTCACCGGACAGGGTGACTGAAGCTTTCTTT | CASSPDRVTEAFF
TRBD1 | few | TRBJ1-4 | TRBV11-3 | TGTGCCAGCAGCTATGGCCGGGACAGGGGAAATTCAACTAATGAAAAACTGTTTTTT | CASSYGRDRGNSTNEKLFF
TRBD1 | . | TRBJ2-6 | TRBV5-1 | TGCGCCAGCAGCTTGGTAGGGGACAGGGGTAAATCTGGGGCCAACGTCCTGACTTTC | CASSLVGDRGKSGANVLTF
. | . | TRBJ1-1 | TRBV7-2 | TGTGCCAGCAGCCCATACACGGGCACTGAAGCTTTCTTT | CASSPYTGTEAFF
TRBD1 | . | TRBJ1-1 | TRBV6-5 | TGTGCCAGCAGGACAGGGCGGAACACTGAAGCTTTCTTT | CASRTGRNTEAFF
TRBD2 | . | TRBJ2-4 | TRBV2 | TGTGCCAGCAGAGGTAATAGCGGGGGTGGCATTCAGTACTTC | CASRGNSGGGIQYF
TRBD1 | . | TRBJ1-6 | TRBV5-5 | TGTGCCAGCAGCTTGGATGCGACAGGGGGTTCACCCCTCCACTTT | CASSLDATGGSPLHF
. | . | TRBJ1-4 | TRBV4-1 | TGCGCCAGCAGCCAAGCTGGCAGAACTAATGAAAAACTGTTTTTT | CASSQAGRTNEKLFF
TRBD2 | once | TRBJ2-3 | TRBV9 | TGTGCCAGCAGCGCCCGCGGGGGGGCGGCAGATACGCAGTATTTT | CASSARGGAADTQYF
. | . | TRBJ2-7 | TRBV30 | TGTGCCTGGAGCGATATATTACAGGCGACCTACGAGCAGTACTTC | CAWSDILQATYEQYF
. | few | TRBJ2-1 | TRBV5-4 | TGTGCCAGCAGCTTGGAGTTGGGAAGGGAGAGGATCTTC | CASSLELGRERIF